These T cell receptor beta chains were read from a single sample in a study of T cell repertoires in cytomegalovirus infection. TCRdb redid the calling of the reads with MiXCR, one entry per CDR3 protein. This sample has around 450,000 distinct CDR3 sequences; roughly 30% occur once, and the top ten carry roughly 13%. The sample was PBMCs. Every receptor here comes from a human donor in good health (CMV status not recorded). Some clones in this sample may be carry-over from other donors' samples. The CDR3 runs from the conserved cysteine through the conserved F or W. The D gene is left open where the match is weak. Expanded clones get a size class; other rows say once, few or many, or leave the size out.

>.|TRBV6-5|TRBJ2-1|TRBD2
CASSRFSSGGRWDEQFF
TGTGCCAGCAGTCGATTCTCTAGCGGGGGGAGGTGGGATGAGCAGTTCTTC
>.|TRBV20-1|TRBJ2-5|TRBD2
CSARDFVRLAGGRGLSF
TGCAGTGCTAGAGATTTTGTTAGACTAGCGGGGGGCCGGGGCCTAAGCTTC
>.|TRBV28|TRBJ1-2|.
CASTYNPGLSYGYTF
TGTGCCAGCACCTACAACCCCGGGCTCTCCTATGGCTACACCTTC
>.|TRBV6-6|TRBJ1-4|.
CASSYESSRLNEKLFF
TGTGCCAGCAGTTACGAAAGCAGTAGGCTTAATGAAAAACTGTTTTTT
>many|TRBV7-2|TRBJ2-3|TRBD2
CASSLGLAIDTQYF
TGTGCCAGCAGCCTAGGACTAGCAATAGATACGCAGTATTTT
>few|TRBV7-9|TRBJ2-5|TRBD1
CASSSRGQGEYQETQYF
TGTGCCAGCAGTTCGCGCGGACAGGGGGAGTACCAAGAGACCCAGTACTTC
>.|TRBV6-1|TRBJ2-7|TRBD1
CASRLQGYTHEQYF
TGTGCCAGCAGGCTACAGGGGTACACCCACGAGCAGTACTTC
>.|TRBV20-1|TRBJ1-6|.
CSARDVNSPLHF
TGCAGTGCTAGAGATGTCAATTCACCCCTCCACTTT
>few|TRBV25-1|TRBJ1-1|.
CASSEEGEYTEAFF
TGTGCCAGCAGTGAGGAGGGAGAGTACACTGAAGCTTTCTTT
>.|TRBV7-8|TRBJ2-1|.
CASKVNTGYNEQFF
TGTGCCAGCAAGGTAAATACAGGTTACAATGAGCAGTTCTTC
>.|TRBV4-1|TRBJ2-1|.
CASSNTEDSYYNEQFF
TGCGCCAGCAGCAATACGGAGGACAGTTACTACAATGAGCAGTTCTTC
>.|TRBV10-3|TRBJ2-7|.
CAISEHREGSYEQYF
TGTGCCATCAGTGAGCACAGGGAGGGCTCCTACGAGCAGTACTTC
>few|TRBV5-6|TRBJ2-6|.
CASSRKISGANVLTF
TGTGCCAGCAGCCGTAAGATCTCTGGGGCCAACGTCCTGACTTTC
>.|TRBV20-1|TRBJ1-6|.
CSTRDIGGSYNSPLHF
TGCAGTACTAGAGATATCGGGGGATCCTATAATTCACCCCTCCACTTT
>many|TRBV11-2|TRBJ2-1|TRBD2
CASSTLASGGWSSYNEQFF
TGTGCCAGCAGTACCCTGGCTAGCGGGGGGTGGAGCTCCTACAATGAGCAGTTCTTC
>.|TRBV28|TRBJ1-6|.
CASRDTGGRSNSPLHF
TGTGCCAGCAGGGACACGGGGGGGCGGTCGAATTCACCCCTCCACTTT
>.|TRBV7-2|TRBJ1-1|.
CASSQYREEDLF
TGTGCCAGCAGTCAGTACAGGGAAGAAGATTTATTT
>few|TRBV7-8|TRBJ2-5|TRBD1
CASSFSGTGAGETQYF
TGTGCCAGCAGTTTCTCCGGGACAGGGGCAGGAGAGACCCAGTACTTC
>.|TRBV4-2|TRBJ1-2|.
CASGNGGATYGYTF
TGTGCCAGCGGGAACGGGGGAGCAACCTATGGCTACACCTTC
>.|TRBV4-3|TRBJ2-1|.
CASSQLASVGEQFF
TGCGCCAGCAGCCAACTAGCGTCCGTCGGTGAGCAGTTCTTC
>few|TRBV11-2|TRBJ1-2|TRBD1
CASSTDRGGYTF
TGTGCCAGCAGCACGGACAGGGGAGGCTACACCTTC
>.|TRBV4-2|TRBJ2-5|.
CASSQDSLGEETQYF
TGTGCCAGCAGCCAAGACAGCTTAGGGGAAGAGACCCAGTACTTC
>.|TRBV19|TRBJ2-1|TRBD2
CASTRTSGPNEQFF
TGTGCCAGTACCCGGACTAGCGGGCCCAATGAGCAGTTCTTC
>.|TRBV6-5|TRBJ2-4|TRBD1
CASSRDRGLKNIQYF
TGTGCCAGCAGTCGGGATAGGGGGCTTAAAAACATTCAGTACTTC
>many|TRBV7-2|TRBJ2-2|.
CASSQGRLFTGELFF
TGTGCCAGCAGCCAGGGGCGGCTATTTACCGGGGAGCTGTTTTTT
>many|TRBV7-2|TRBJ1-3|TRBD1
CASSAGTGGTGNTIYF
TGTGCCAGCAGCGCCGGGACAGGGGGCACTGGAAACACCATATATTTT
>.|TRBV20-1|TRBJ2-3|.
CSAREALARGTDTQYF
TGCAGTGCTAGAGAGGCACTAGCTAGGGGCACAGATACGCAGTATTTT
>.|TRBV2|TRBJ2-5|.
CASSPSGTVGQETQYF
TGTGCCAGCAGTCCCTCGGGAACCGTAGGCCAAGAGACCCAGTACTTC
>few|TRBV15|TRBJ2-7|.
CATSGAKTSYEQYF
TGTGCCACCAGCGGGGCGAAAACTTCCTACGAGCAGTACTTC
>many|TRBV7-8|TRBJ1-3|.
CASSLEWSGSLGNTIYF
TGTGCCAGCAGCTTAGAATGGTCCGGCTCCCTTGGAAACACCATATATTTT
>few|TRBV29-1|TRBJ1-2|TRBD1
CSAGGSGTGSNYGYTF
TGCAGCGCAGGGGGCTCCGGGACAGGGTCTAACTATGGCTACACCTTC
>.|TRBV7-8|TRBJ1-3|.
CASSFDNLSGHTIYF
TGTGCCAGCAGCTTCGACAACCTCTCTGGACACACCATCTATTTT
>.|TRBV11-1|TRBJ2-7|TRBD1
CASSRTGTGEYEQYF
TGTGCCAGCAGCCGAACCGGGACAGGAGAGTACGAGCAGTACTTC
>.|TRBV2|TRBJ2-2|TRBD1
CAIDGTGDTGELFF
TGTGCCATCGACGGGACAGGAGACACCGGGGAGCTGTTTTTT
>few|TRBV12-3/TRBV12-4|TRBJ2-2|TRBD2
CASSLGAGGTTGELFF
TGTGCCAGCAGTTTAGGGGCGGGGGGTACCACCGGGGAGCTGTTTTTT
>.|TRBV24-1|TRBJ1-2|.
CATSAPSGDRQAGIRYGYTF
TGTGCCACCAGTGCCCCATCGGGCGACAGGCAGGCCGGAATAAGATATGGCTACACCTTC
>.|TRBV7-3|TRBJ2-7|.
CASSLNAKYEQYF
TGTGCCAGCAGCCTAAATGCCAAATACGAGCAGTACTTC
>many|TRBV6-1|TRBJ2-2|TRBD1
CASSRQGVNGELFF
TGTGCCAGCAGTAGACAGGGGGTGAACGGGGAGCTGTTTTTT
>.|TRBV14|TRBJ1-2|.
CASSPRRIANYGYTF
TGTGCCAGCAGCCCTAGACGGATAGCTAACTATGGCTACACCTTC
>many|TRBV7-6|TRBJ2-5|.
CASSSKGSQETQYF
TGTGCCAGCAGCTCAAAGGGTTCCCAAGAGACCCAGTACTTC
>.|TRBV6-6|TRBJ2-7|.
CASSYSPARPEQYF
TGTGCCAGCAGTTACTCCCCCGCCAGACCGGAGCAGTACTTC
>.|TRBV2|TRBJ1-2|.
CASRFRGTPLSGGYTF
TGTGCCAGCAGATTCCGCGGGACACCCCTATCTGGTGGCTACACCTTC
>.|TRBV28|TRBJ2-7|TRBD1
CASSSRGQASYEQYF
TGTGCCAGCAGTTCCCGTGGACAGGCATCCTACGAGCAGTACTTC
>many|TRBV7-2|TRBJ1-2|.
CASSLSYDRRNTF
TGTGCCAGCAGCTTATCGTACGACCGCAGGAACACCTTC
>few|TRBV4-1|TRBJ2-7|TRBD2
CASSQDMGGGYEQYF
TGCGCCAGCAGCCAAGATATGGGCGGGGGCTACGAGCAGTACTTC
>few|TRBV5-6|TRBJ1-1|TRBD1
CASSLTGQGQHTEAFF
TGTGCCAGCAGCTTGACGGGACAGGGCCAACACACTGAAGCTTTCTTT
>.|TRBV5-4|TRBJ2-1|.
CASSSGGPSYNEQFF
TGTGCCAGCAGCTCGGGGGGCCCCTCCTACAATGAGCAGTTCTTC